These T cell receptor beta chains were read from a single sample in a study of regulatory T cells in long-lasting Graves disease. TCRdb re-called the multiplex PCR reads through MiXCR, storing one row per CDR3 protein. The sample carries around 250,000 distinct CDR3 sequences, under 20% recorded once. These records were also assigned to another study, of T cells in Graves' hyperthyroidism and ophthalmopathy.

The sample consisted of peripheral blood mononuclear cells (PBMCs), taken at new diagnosis, from a patient treated with antithyroid drugs. These TCRs come from a woman aged 25 to 45 with Graves disease. Each CDR3 is given with its conserved first and last residue. The order of the fields is CDR3 protein, V gene, CDR3 length.

cdr3_aa: CASSHWTGNSPLHF
v_call: TRBV7-9
cdr3_length: 14

cdr3_aa: CASSQGDSGANVLTF
v_call: TRBV5-1
cdr3_length: 15

cdr3_aa: CSASWLENTEAFF
v_call: TRBV20-1
cdr3_length: 13

cdr3_aa: CASSIRQGLSVNYGYTF
v_call: TRBV27
cdr3_length: 17

cdr3_aa: CASSRAVNSPLHF
v_call: TRBV5-1
cdr3_length: 13

cdr3_aa: CASSLRGGDYGYTF
v_call: TRBV7-9
cdr3_length: 14

cdr3_aa: CASTETHLDRSSYNEQFF
v_call: TRBV27
cdr3_length: 18

cdr3_aa: CASSDGAFQETQYF
v_call: TRBV10-1
cdr3_length: 14

cdr3_aa: CASSDLAVNTGELFF
v_call: TRBV11-2
cdr3_length: 15

cdr3_aa: CSARDGSGGRTDTQYF
v_call: TRBV20-1
cdr3_length: 16

cdr3_aa: CASSFPGGGNYGYTF
v_call: TRBV12-3/TRBV12-4
cdr3_length: 15

cdr3_aa: CASLRSRQGAINGYTF
v_call: TRBV6-1
cdr3_length: 16

cdr3_aa: CASSLGAWGLYNEQFF
v_call: TRBV5-4
cdr3_length: 16

cdr3_aa: CASGLAVNEKLVF
v_call: TRBV12-5
cdr3_length: 13

cdr3_aa: CASSLSRPSGGRWTQYF
v_call: TRBV5-1
cdr3_length: 17

cdr3_aa: CASSLLPGNTIYF
v_call: TRBV11-2
cdr3_length: 13

cdr3_aa: CASSFPGAEQYF
v_call: TRBV7-2
cdr3_length: 12

cdr3_aa: CASSSQGGYEQYF
v_call: TRBV7-2
cdr3_length: 13

cdr3_aa: CASSPDPDRFSYGYTF
v_call: TRBV11-3
cdr3_length: 16

cdr3_aa: CASSEDPGAQSYEQYF
v_call: TRBV9
cdr3_length: 16

cdr3_aa: CAISSGFGNTIYF
v_call: TRBV10-3
cdr3_length: 13

cdr3_aa: CASRRTGLYNEQFF
v_call: TRBV2
cdr3_length: 14

cdr3_aa: CASSQPRQGNGYTF
v_call: TRBV4-1
cdr3_length: 14

cdr3_aa: CSARVDGSNEKLFF
v_call: TRBV20-1
cdr3_length: 14

cdr3_aa: CASSITSNQPQHF
v_call: TRBV19
cdr3_length: 13

cdr3_aa: CASTGETQGTQYF
v_call: TRBV2
cdr3_length: 13

cdr3_aa: CASSVGHATNEKLFF
v_call: TRBV9
cdr3_length: 15

cdr3_aa: CSAPGQGTNYGYTF
v_call: TRBV20-1
cdr3_length: 14

cdr3_aa: CASSKLTGGVDTQYF
v_call: TRBV6-1
cdr3_length: 15

cdr3_aa: CASSRTLGYNEQFF
v_call: TRBV7-2
cdr3_length: 14

cdr3_aa: CASRAGGNTQYF
v_call: TRBV3-1
cdr3_length: 12

cdr3_aa: CASRTSGGSNEQFF
v_call: TRBV7-3
cdr3_length: 14

cdr3_aa: CSGTTSGGALPQETQYF
v_call: TRBV20-1
cdr3_length: 17

cdr3_aa: CASSPQQSSNYGYTF
v_call: TRBV18
cdr3_length: 15

cdr3_aa: CASSERASGQETQYF
v_call: TRBV2
cdr3_length: 15

cdr3_aa: CASSPYRGGNQPQHF
v_call: TRBV5-5
cdr3_length: 15

cdr3_aa: CASSQDLAQGSQPQHF
v_call: TRBV3-1
cdr3_length: 16

cdr3_aa: CASSYDAGQGWGYTF
v_call: TRBV6-5
cdr3_length: 15

cdr3_aa: CASSLRTRDTIYF
v_call: TRBV12-3/TRBV12-4
cdr3_length: 13

cdr3_aa: CSVEAPGGGYGYTF
v_call: TRBV29-1
cdr3_length: 14

cdr3_aa: CASQKQGLTDTQYF
v_call: TRBV2
cdr3_length: 14

cdr3_aa: CASRKGQQNQPQHF
v_call: TRBV2
cdr3_length: 14

cdr3_aa: CSARPGLANTGELFF
v_call: TRBV20-1
cdr3_length: 15

cdr3_aa: CASTPGGAPDTQYF
v_call: TRBV6-1
cdr3_length: 14

cdr3_aa: CACSYKGAYTGELFF
v_call: TRBV6-5
cdr3_length: 15

cdr3_aa: CASRGQGVETQYF
v_call: TRBV19
cdr3_length: 13

cdr3_aa: CASSQGANYNEQFF
v_call: TRBV3-1
cdr3_length: 14

cdr3_aa: CASSSVTGRHEKLFF
v_call: TRBV12-3/TRBV12-4
cdr3_length: 15

cdr3_aa: CSARGPYSTDTQYF
v_call: TRBV20-1
cdr3_length: 14

cdr3_aa: CSASLAGAYEQYF
v_call: TRBV20-1
cdr3_length: 13

cdr3_aa: CSAQEMGPTQPQHF
v_call: TRBV20-1
cdr3_length: 14

cdr3_aa: CSAGPMGQTQGQPQHF
v_call: TRBV20-1
cdr3_length: 16

cdr3_aa: CASGLGGDGYTF
v_call: TRBV7-8
cdr3_length: 12

cdr3_aa: CASSQRVPGQGSNTEAFF
v_call: TRBV3-1
cdr3_length: 18